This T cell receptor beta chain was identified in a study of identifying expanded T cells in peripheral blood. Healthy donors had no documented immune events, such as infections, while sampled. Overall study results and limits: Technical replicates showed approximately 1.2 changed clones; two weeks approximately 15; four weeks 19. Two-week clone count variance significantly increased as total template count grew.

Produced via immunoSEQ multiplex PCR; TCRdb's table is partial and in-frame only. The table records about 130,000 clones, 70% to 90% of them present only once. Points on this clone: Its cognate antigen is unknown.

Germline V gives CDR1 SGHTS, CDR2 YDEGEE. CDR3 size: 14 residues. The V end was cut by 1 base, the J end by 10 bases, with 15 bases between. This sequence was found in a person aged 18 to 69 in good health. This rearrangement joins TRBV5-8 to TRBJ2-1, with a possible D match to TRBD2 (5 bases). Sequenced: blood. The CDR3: CASSLRPGSGEQFF. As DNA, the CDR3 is TGTGCCAGCAGCTTGCGCCCCGGATCGGGAGAGCAGTTCTTC.